This TCR beta chain is from a study of monozygotic twins with inflammatory bowel disease (dated by TCRdb to about 2019). Background for the entire study: The complete study included about 30 monozygotic twin pairs: 19 IBD-discordant Danish pairs and nine German pairs, of which four were IBD-concordant and five were IBD-discordant. The search for disease-associated traits relied mainly on comparing, within discordant pairs, IBD patients with their genetically identical healthy co-twins. Each individual had, on average, about 151 000 unique TCRalpha sequences and 181 000 unique TCRbeta sequences available for analysis. Overall study outcomes, separate from this receptor: Because patients were on differing immunosuppressive treatments, the repertoires may have picked up extra background noise and inter-individual variability. The results gave no support for a single strong signal or clonotype linked to IBD. Repertoire similarity did not differ between concordant and discordant twins, possibly due to limited statistical power. TCRbeta repertoire diversity, by inverse Simpson index, was decreased in IBD patients compared with their healthy co-twins. The analysis was unable to tell apart different T cell subtypes. IBD patients shared fewer clonotypes with other individuals than healthy twins did, most markedly in patients showing signs of disease activity.

The CDR3 spans 14 residues, from the cysteine through the phenylalanine. No DNA was logged. The germline V gene yields MGHDK for CDR1 and SYGVNS for CDR2. As for this clonotype: Its antigen is unknown.

From each donor, a 2.5 ml peripheral blood sample was drawn into PAXgene tubes and stored at -80 degrees C. Without T cell sorting, total RNA was isolated from whole blood using the PAXgene blood miRNA kit on an automated QIAcube. Peripheral blood from monozygotic twin pairs concordant or discordant for inflammatory bowel disease was subjected to deep TCRalpha and TCRbeta repertoire profiling with unique molecular barcoding. Smoking habits were recorded for all twin pairs, and each individual was classified as a current, former or never smoker. The method was 5' RACE. Each TCR library was prepared from around 3,200 ng of total RNA. For each sample, cDNA was synthesized in eight separate reactions using SMARTScribe reverse transcriptase. During cDNA synthesis, unique molecular identifiers containing a 6-nucleotide sample barcode were introduced by template switching. TCRalpha and TCRbeta cDNA was amplified by two nested PCRs of 16 and 9 cycles, with bead purification after each PCR. Before amplification, the cDNA was treated with uracil DNA-glycosylase and purified using the QIAquick PCR purification kit. The second PCR was the step at which Illumina TruSeq-compatible adapters and sample-specific barcodes were added. Library quality and concentration were checked on TapeStation and Qubit, and libraries were pooled at about 4.9 ng each. Sequencing of the pooled libraries was done on an Illumina HiSeq2500 single-index Rapid Run using custom sequencing primers and 2 x 100 bp reads. Per the source publication's procedure: MiGEC version 1.2.6 was used for UMI-based consensus assembly, which corrected PCR and sequencing errors. MiXCR version 2.1.1 was used for V(D)J alignment, clonotype assembly and CDR3 extraction. Gene usage, clonotype sharing and MAIT/NKT TCR abundance were normalised by analysing the top 1000, 10 000 and 20 000 clonotypes per sample. Diversity was computed as the inverse Simpson index with the vegan R package after downsampling to 27 000 UMIs. Paired Mann-Whitney U tests on discordant twin pairs were used, with Benjamini-Hochberg multiple-testing correction. After reprocessing by TCRdb, each CDR3 protein sequence is one entry, and no DNA is given. TCRdb assigned the V and J calls; the authors' analysis was not used. This specimen's table enumerates around 410,000 distinct CDR3 sequences. Of the sample, 2% to 3% is held by the ten largest clones.

This sequence originates from a human donor with ulcerative colitis or Crohn's disease, or a healthy co-twin of an affected twin (not recorded which). Sequenced: blood. This sequence uses TRBV25-1 and TRBJ2-5; TCRdb picks TRBD1, but there is no DNA to check that call. The CDR3 region reads CASSETPRQETQYF.